Each of the 28 T cell receptor beta chains below was sequenced from the same sample in a study of control samples from healthy donors and cancer patients. Some clones are missing from TCRdb's copy, which holds only in-frame ones; the method was immunoSEQ multiplex PCR. The sample lists 200,000 to 250,000 clones; 85% to 95% were seen once. What was sequenced was blood. The receptors shown here come from a man aged 45-60 years in good health.

The chain recombines TRBV19 with TRBJ2-1; a possible D gene is TRBD1 (6 bases). Germline CDR1 and CDR2: LNHDA and SQIVND (reference sequence). V was cut by 3 bases and J by 8 bases, with 14 bases left in between. The CDR3 has 14 amino acids. The CDR3 region is CASSMGHPRDEQFF. CDR3 sequence (DNA): TGTGCCAGTAGTATGGGACACCCTAGGGATGAGCAGTTCTTC.

The chain carries TRBV19 and TRBJ1-6, with a weak D call TRBD1 (5 bases). Between the trimmed V and J ends, which lost 2 bases and 7 bases, there was a span of 18 bases. CDR1 and CDR2 (germline): LNHDA, SQIVND (reference sequence). The CDR3 length is 17 residues. As DNA, the CDR3 is TGTGCCAGTAGTATATTCCTTTCAACAGGTGAAAATTCACCCCTCCACTTT. It is translated as CASSIFLSTGENSPLHF.

The chain has TRBV2 and TRBJ1-4, with 7 nucleotides matching TRBD1. Trimming at V came to 4 bases and at J to 13 bases, leaving 15 bases not matched to a gene. The CDR3 is 15 residues long. Germline CDR1 is SNHLY and CDR2 is FYNNEI. Here the CDR3 reads CASSVSGTASLRLFF. CDR3 DNA sequence: TGTGCCAGCAGTGTATCCGGGACAGCCTCTCTACGACTGTTTTTT.

This clone was found a few times. V is TRBV2 and J is TRBJ2-7; the D gene is possibly TRBD1 (5 bases). CDR1 SNHLY and CDR2 FYNNEI come from the germline V gene. The CDR3 length is 12 residues. Trimming cost V 3 bases and J 3 bases, with 6 bases left between them. The CDR3 DNA reads as TGTGCCAGCAGTGAGCAGGGCTACGAGCAGTACTTC. Amino acids: CASSEQGYEQYF. Full variable domain (outside the CDR3, taken from reference TRBV2 and TRBJ2-7): EPEVTQTPSHQVTQMGQEVILRCVPISNHLYFYWYRQILGQKVEFLVSFYNNEISEKSEIFDDQFSVERPDGSNFTLKIRSTKLEDSAMYFCASSEQGYEQYFGPGTRLTVT.

The rearrangement links TRBV24-1 to TRBJ1-1, with D unresolved. V dropped 12 bases and J dropped 0 bases, with 4 bases sitting between them. Germline V gives CDR1 KGHDR, CDR2 SFDVKD. The CDR3 loop spans 10 amino acids. The DNA of the CDR3 is TGTGCCGCAGTGAACACTGAAGCTTTCTTT. Amino acid sequence: CAAVNTEAFF.

A note on this clone: One junction end does not reproduce the germline sequence, and a read error may be involved. The gene calls are TRBV11-1 and TRBJ2-7, with 13 bases aligning to TRBD2. Germline loops: CDR1 SGHAT, CDR2 FQDESV (reference sequence). This CDR3 contains 14 residues. The CDR3 bases are TGTGCCAGCAGCTTAGGACTAGCGGGGGGCTTCCGGGACTTC. Translated: CASSLGLAGGFRDF.

The rearrangement uses TRBV5-6 and TRBJ1-2, with TRBD1 matching over 7 bases. Germline V gene sequence: CDR1 SGHDT, CDR2 YYEEEE. V lost 3 bases and J lost 3; bases outside the gene matches: 17. There are 18 residues in the CDR3. The CDR3 spells CASSSPVGTFQGDYGYTF. CDR3 DNA: TGTGCCAGCAGCTCTCCGGTGGGGACCTTCCAGGGGGACTATGGCTACACCTTC.

The chain uses TRBV7-2 and TRBJ1-5; 9 nucleotides agree with TRBD1. V lost 5 bases to trimming and J lost 2 bases; unmatched junction nucleotides: 4. This CDR3 has 15 amino acids. Germline lookup yields CDR1 SGHTA and CDR2 FQGNSA. The CDR3 here is CASSPRTGGNQPQHF. The DNA for the CDR3 is TGTGCCAGCAGCCCGCGGACAGGGGGCAATCAGCCCCAGCATTTT.

This chain joins TRBV7-2 and TRBJ1-3; a weak D match, TRBD1 (5 bases). The CDR3 is made up of 15 amino acids. The germline V gene has CDR1 SGHTA and CDR2 FQGNSA. Trimming took 2 bases from V and 2 from J, leaving 10 bases between them. The CDR3: CASSLMTVTGNTIYF. The CDR3 DNA sequence: TGTGCCAGCAGCTTAATGACAGTCACTGGAAACACCATATATTTT. Combining the CDR3 with reference TRBV7-2 and TRBJ1-3 gives the whole variable domain GAGVSQSPSNKVTEKGKDVELRCDPISGHTALYWYRQSLGQGLEFLIYFQGNSAPDKSGLPSDRFSAERTGGSVSTLTIQRTQQEDSAVYLCASSLMTVTGNTIYFGEGSWLTVV.

The chain has TRBV5-6 and TRBJ2-5, with D tentatively TRBD1 (5 bases). The CDR3 runs 13 residues. CDR1 is SGHDT, CDR2 YYEEEE, per germline. Trimming pared 2 bases from V and 4 bases from J, leaving 9 bases between. The CDR3 here is CASSFRGGETQYF. In DNA form, the CDR3 reads TGTGCCAGCAGCTTTAGGGGTGGAGAGACCCAGTACTTC.

The chain couples TRBV27 to TRBJ1-1; D possibly corresponds to TRBD1 (5 bases). Germline assignment: CDR1 MNHEY and CDR2 SMNVEV (reference sequence). There are 14 residues in the CDR3. Between the trimmed V and J ends, which lost 3 bases and 1 base, there was a span of 9 bases. This CDR3 is CASSFRGENTEAFF. The CDR3 DNA is TGTGCCAGCAGTTTCCGGGGGGAGAACACTGAAGCTTTCTTT.

The rearrangement links TRBV12-3 or TRBV12-4 to TRBJ2-2, with D unclear. The CDR3 loop spans 11 amino acids. Trimming removed 8 bases from V and 6 bases from J, with 7 bases in between. The CDR3 sequence is CASGRAGELFF. The CDR3, as DNA: TGTGCCAGCGGCCGGGCCGGGGAGCTGTTTTTT.

The J gene is TRBJ1-1, the V gene TRBV7-9, with unresolved D. Germline V gene lookup returns CDR1 SEHNR and CDR2 FQNEAQ (reference sequence). The CDR3 has 13 residues. Trimming shortened V by 3 bases and J by 1 base, and 6 bases separated the two germline ends. CDR3 amino acids: CASSFGSNTEAFF. As DNA, the CDR3 is TGTGCCAGCAGCTTCGGGTCGAACACTGAAGCTTTCTTT.

V usage is TRBV5-1 and J usage is TRBJ1-2, with D unclear. The CDR3 spans 12 residues. Germline V lookup: CDR1 SGHRS, CDR2 YFSETQ. Trimming took 0 bases from V and 8 from J, leaving 8 bases between them. CDR3: CASSLGRGGYTF. The CDR3 nucleotides read TGCGCCAGCAGCTTGGGTCGTGGCGGCTACACCTTC.

The chain joins TRBV18 to TRBJ2-1, with D tentatively TRBD2 (5 bases). Trimming left V 0 bases short and J 1 base short, with 7 bases between. Germline V gene lookup returns CDR1 KGHSH and CDR2 LQKENI. The CDR3 sequence is 15 residues long. In nucleotides, the CDR3 is TGTGCCAGCTCACCACCGTCGGGATCCTACAATGAGCAGTTCTTC. It codes for CASSPPSGSYNEQFF.

The V gene is TRBV15, the J gene TRBJ2-3; D gene ambiguous. CDR1 and CDR2 (germline): LNHNV, YYDKDF (reference sequence). The CDR3 consists of 15 residues. The V end was cut by 1 base, the J end by 8 bases, with 16 bases between. Here the CDR3 DNA reads TGTGCCACCAGCAGAGGGAGAGGTCAGTTTGGTACGCAGTATTTT. It encodes CATSRGRGQFGTQYF.

This clone was detected only once. This chain joins TRBV9 and TRBJ2-1; a possible D gene is TRBD2 (5 bases). Trimming took 4 bases from V and 4 from J, leaving 15 bases between them. Germline loops: CDR1 SGDLS, CDR2 YYNGEE. The CDR3 sequence is 15 residues long. The CDR3: CASSTHAGLYNEQFF. CDR3 coding DNA: TGTGCCAGCAGCACTCACGCAGGACTTTACAATGAGCAGTTCTTC. Together with reference TRBV9 and TRBJ2-1, the CDR3 gives the full variable domain: DSGVTQTPKHLITATGQRVTLRCSPRSGDLSVYWYQQSLDQGLQFLIQYYNGEERAKGNILERFSAQQFPDLHSELNLSSLELGDSALYFCASSTHAGLYNEQFFGPGTRLTVL.

For this clone: Other DNA sequences in this specimen translate into the identical CDR3. The chain combines TRBV6-5 with TRBJ2-3, with unresolved D. Deletions cut 5 bases from V and 1 base from J, with 7 bases between. There are 13 residues in the CDR3. Germline lookup yields CDR1 MNHEY and CDR2 SVGAGI. CDR3 in amino acids: CASSRQGTDTQYF. The DNA for the CDR3 is TGTGCCAGCAGTCGCCAGGGCACAGATACGCAGTATTTT.

The chain joins TRBV15 to TRBJ2-1, with D possibly TRBD1 on 6 matching bases. The CDR3 spans 14 residues. Trimming left V 3 bases short and J 7 bases short, with 13 bases between. Germline values: CDR1 LNHNV, CDR2 YYDKDF (reference sequence). This chain's CDR3 is CATSSHITGNEQFF. The CDR3 coding sequence is TGTGCCACCAGCAGTCACATCACAGGGAATGAGCAGTTCTTC.

The genes are TRBV5-1 and TRBJ2-2, with a weak D call TRBD2 (5 bases). Per germline, CDR1 SGHRS and CDR2 YFSETQ. The CDR3 is made up of 15 amino acids. With 4 bases removed from V and 5 bases from J, the gap between germline ends came to 15 bases. CDR3 DNA sequence: TGCGCCAGCAGCCCCGATAGTAGGGAGACCGGGGAGCTGTTTTTT. It translates to CASSPDSRETGELFF.

This clone was seen just once. The V and J genes are TRBV4-1 and TRBJ1-2, with a tentative D call TRBD1 (6 bases). CDR1 MGHRA and CDR2 YSYEKL come from the germline V gene. The CDR3 totals 15 residues. The ends were cut back, 1 base at V and 4 bases at J, with 13 bases in the middle. The CDR3 spells CASSQVTTGTYGYTF. The CDR3 bases are TGCGCCAGCAGCCAAGTCACTACAGGGACCTATGGCTACACCTTC.

This sequence joins TRBV5-8 and TRBJ2-5, with D possibly called TRBD1 or TRBD2 (6 bases each). The germline V gene encodes CDR1 SGHTS and CDR2 YDEGEE. The CDR3 has 14 amino acids. The V gene lost 5 bases and the J gene lost 5 bases, with 16 bases spanning the gap. As DNA, the CDR3 is TGTGCCAGCAGGAGATTTGGGGGGCTGGAGACCCAGTACTTC. Amino acid sequence: CASRRFGGLETQYF.

This rearrangement joins TRBV4-1 to TRBJ1-4; 7 positions agree with TRBD1. The CDR3 sequence is 15 residues long. V lost 4 bases and J lost 4; bases outside the gene matches: 6. Germline lookup yields CDR1 MGHRA and CDR2 YSYEKL. Here the CDR3 reads CASSLWDSVNEKLFF. In DNA form, the CDR3 reads TGCGCCAGCAGCCTTTGGGACAGCGTTAATGAAAAACTGTTTTTT.

The chain is built from TRBV19 and TRBJ2-3; D not resolved. The CDR3 length is 12 residues. Looked up from germline, CDR1 is LNHDA and CDR2 is SQIVND (reference sequence). V lost 6 bases, J lost 0 bases, and 4 bases lay in between. The CDR3 sequence: CASSRSTDTQYF. The CDR3 nucleotides are TGTGCCAGTAGCCGCAGCACAGATACGCAGTATTTT. The entire variable domain, with the rest obtained from reference TRBV19 and TRBJ2-3, is as follows: DGGITQSPKYLFRKEGQNVTLSCEQNLNHDAMYWYRQDPGQGLRLIYYSQIVNDFQKGDIAEGYSVSREKKESFPLTVTSAQKNPTAFYLCASSRSTDTQYFGPGTRLTVL.

The chain couples TRBV3-1 (or the pseudogene TRBV3-2) to TRBJ1-2; no firm D call. With 2 bases removed from V and 3 bases from J, the gap between germline ends came to 4 bases. Germline V gene sequence: CDR1 LGHDT, CDR2 YNNKEL (reference sequence). The CDR3 is made up of 12 amino acids. The CDR3 DNA is TGTGCCAGCAGCCAATCGGACTATGGCTACACCTTC. Residues: CASSQSDYGYTF.

The chain couples TRBV11-2 to TRBJ1-1; D unclear. The CDR3 loop spans 17 amino acids. Trimming pared 5 bases from V and 0 bases from J, leaving 19 bases between. The germline CDR1 and CDR2 sequences are SGHAT and FQNNGV. As DNA, the CDR3 is TGTGCCAGCAGCATCCTGGGAGGTAGAGTCATGAACACTGAAGCTTTCTTT. Its translation is CASSILGGRVMNTEAFF.

The chain joins TRBV6-1 to TRBJ1-4; D gene unclear. The CDR3 totals 14 residues. Trimming stripped 1 base from V and 6 bases from J, with 9 bases between. CDR1 MNHNS and CDR2 SASEGT come from the germline V gene. Written as DNA, the CDR3 is TGTGCCAGCAGTGAAGGGAGGCGGGATGAAAAACTGTTTTTT. The encoded protein is CASSEGRRDEKLFF.

The chain recombines TRBV3-1 (or the pseudogene TRBV3-2) with TRBJ1-4, with D unclear. The CDR3 has 14 amino acids. Germline CDR1 reads LGHDT; CDR2 reads YNNKEL (reference sequence). The V gene lost 4 bases and the J gene lost 0 bases, with 6 bases spanning the gap. CDR3 coding DNA: TGTGCCAGCAGCCCCAGGCCAACTAATGAAAAACTGTTTTTT. This sequence encodes CASSPRPTNEKLFF.